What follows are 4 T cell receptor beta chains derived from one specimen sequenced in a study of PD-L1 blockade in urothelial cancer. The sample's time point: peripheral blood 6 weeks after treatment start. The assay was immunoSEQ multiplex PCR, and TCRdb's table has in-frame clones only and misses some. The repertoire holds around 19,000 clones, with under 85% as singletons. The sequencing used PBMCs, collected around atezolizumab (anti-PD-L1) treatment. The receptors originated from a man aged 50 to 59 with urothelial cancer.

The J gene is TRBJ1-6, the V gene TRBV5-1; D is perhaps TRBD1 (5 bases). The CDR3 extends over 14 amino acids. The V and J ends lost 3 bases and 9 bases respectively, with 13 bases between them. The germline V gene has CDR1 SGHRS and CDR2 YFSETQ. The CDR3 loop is CASSSGESGSPLHF. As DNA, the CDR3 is TGCGCCAGCAGCTCGGGGGAGTCTGGTTCACCCCTCCACTTT.

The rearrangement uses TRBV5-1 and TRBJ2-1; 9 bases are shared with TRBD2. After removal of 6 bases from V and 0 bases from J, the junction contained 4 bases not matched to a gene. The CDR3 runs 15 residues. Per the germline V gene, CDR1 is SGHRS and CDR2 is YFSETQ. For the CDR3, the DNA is TGCGCCAGCAATCGCGGGGGGGACTCCTACAATGAGCAGTTCTTC. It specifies CASNRGGDSYNEQFF.

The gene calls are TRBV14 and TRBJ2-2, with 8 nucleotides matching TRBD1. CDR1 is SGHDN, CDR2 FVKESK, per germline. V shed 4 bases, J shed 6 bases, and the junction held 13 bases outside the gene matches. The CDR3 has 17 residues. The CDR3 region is CASSLPWGQAVAGELFF. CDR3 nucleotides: TGTGCCAGCAGCCTCCCTTGGGGACAGGCGGTCGCCGGGGAGCTGTTTTTT.

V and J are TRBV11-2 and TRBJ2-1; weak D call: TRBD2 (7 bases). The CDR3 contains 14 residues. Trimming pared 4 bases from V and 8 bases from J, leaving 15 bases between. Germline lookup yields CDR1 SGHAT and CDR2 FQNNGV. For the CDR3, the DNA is TGTGCCAGCAGCTACCGGTGGGGGGGCGATGAGCAGTTCTTC. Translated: CASSYRWGGDEQFF.